A selection of T cell receptor beta chains follows, all from one sample in a study of T cell responses to AZD1222 COVID-19 vaccine. The method was immunoSEQ multiplex PCR; TCRdb's version includes in-frame clones alone and lacks a portion of them. This sample has approximately 110,000 clones, with around 87% found just once. The source material was peripheral blood, sampled on day 0 of AZD1222 vaccination. Receptors were obtained from an adult in good health. Both conserved end residues are part of each CDR3. D genes are given only for firm matches. Clone size appears in some rows only: once, few, many, or a class for an expanded clone.

D gene: .; J gene: TRBJ1-1; V gene: TRBV6-5; clone size: .; CDR3 protein: CASSYTNRVTEAFF; CDR3 DNA: TGTGCCAGCAGTTACACTAACAGGGTCACTGAAGCTTTCTTT
D gene: .; J gene: TRBJ2-7; V gene: TRBV28; clone size: .; CDR3 protein: CASSSPGGGLGEQYF; CDR3 DNA: TGTGCCAGCAGTTCCCCCGGGGGTGGCCTGGGCGAGCAGTACTTC
D gene: .; J gene: TRBJ2-7; V gene: TRBV6-5; clone size: .; CDR3 protein: CASRRYYEQYF; CDR3 DNA: TGTGCCAGCAGGAGATACTACGAGCAGTACTTC
D gene: TRBD1; J gene: TRBJ1-1; V gene: TRBV18; clone size: .; CDR3 protein: CASSPGQDIGGAFF; CDR3 DNA: TGTGCCAGCTCACCGGGACAGGATATTGGGGGAGCTTTCTTT
D gene: TRBD1; J gene: TRBJ2-1; V gene: TRBV2; clone size: .; CDR3 protein: CASGQAVGEQFF; CDR3 DNA: TGTGCATCAGGACAGGCTGTGGGTGAGCAGTTCTTC
D gene: .; J gene: TRBJ1-5; V gene: TRBV7-8; clone size: .; CDR3 protein: CASSSQPGGNQPQHF; CDR3 DNA: TGTGCCAGCAGCTCCCAACCCGGGGGCAATCAGCCCCAGCATTTT
D gene: .; J gene: TRBJ1-2; V gene: TRBV7-9; clone size: once; CDR3 protein: CASSSDPLGGYTF; CDR3 DNA: TGTGCCAGCAGCTCCGACCCTCTTGGGGGCTACACCTTC
D gene: .; J gene: TRBJ1-1; V gene: TRBV7-9; clone size: .; CDR3 protein: CASSYSTDRNTEAFF; CDR3 DNA: TGTGCCAGCAGCTATAGCACAGACAGGAACACTGAAGCTTTCTTT
D gene: .; J gene: TRBJ1-6; V gene: TRBV4-1; clone size: .; CDR3 protein: CASSQRVRGADYNSPLHF; CDR3 DNA: TGCGCCAGCAGCCAAAGAGTTAGGGGGGCTGACTATAATTCACCCCTCCACTTT
D gene: TRBD1; J gene: TRBJ2-2; V gene: TRBV2; clone size: .; CDR3 protein: CASSTQGAGELFF; CDR3 DNA: TGTGCCAGCAGTACTCAGGGGGCCGGGGAGCTGTTTTTT
D gene: .; J gene: TRBJ1-4; V gene: TRBV29-1; clone size: .; CDR3 protein: CSVDVPEGNEKLFF; CDR3 DNA: TGCAGCGTGGATGTACCGGAGGGTAATGAAAAACTGTTTTTT
D gene: .; J gene: TRBJ2-7; V gene: TRBV5-5; clone size: .; CDR3 protein: CASSLEVQVTTYEQYF; CDR3 DNA: TGTGCCAGCAGCTTGGAGGTACAGGTGACGACCTACGAGCAGTACTTC